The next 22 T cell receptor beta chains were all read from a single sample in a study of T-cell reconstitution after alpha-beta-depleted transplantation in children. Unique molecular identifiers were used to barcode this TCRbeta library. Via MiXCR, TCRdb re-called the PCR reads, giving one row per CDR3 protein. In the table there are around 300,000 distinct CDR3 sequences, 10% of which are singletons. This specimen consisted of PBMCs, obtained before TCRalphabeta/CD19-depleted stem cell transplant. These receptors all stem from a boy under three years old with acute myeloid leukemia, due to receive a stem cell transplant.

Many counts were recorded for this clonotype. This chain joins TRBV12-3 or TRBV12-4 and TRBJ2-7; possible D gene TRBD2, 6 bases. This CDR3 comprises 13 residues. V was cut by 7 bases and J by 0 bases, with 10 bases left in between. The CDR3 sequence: CASTRTNSYEQYF. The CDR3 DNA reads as TGTGCCAGCACCCGGACTAACTCCTACGAGCAGTACTTC.

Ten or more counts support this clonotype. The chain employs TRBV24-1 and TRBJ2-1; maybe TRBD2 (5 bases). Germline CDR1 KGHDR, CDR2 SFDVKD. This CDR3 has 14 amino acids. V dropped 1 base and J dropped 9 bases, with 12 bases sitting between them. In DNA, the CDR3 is TGTGCCACCAGTGATTTCGGAGGAATAGTTGAGCAGTTCTTC. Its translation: CATSDFGGIVEQFF.

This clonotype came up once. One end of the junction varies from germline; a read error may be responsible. In DNA form, the CDR3 reads TGTGCCACCAGCCATATAGGGGGACTAGCGAGGGAGCAGTACTTC. Its translation is CATSHIGGLAREQYF. The genes are TRBV7-9 and TRBJ2-7; 10 nucleotides align to TRBD2. Germline loops: CDR1 SEHNR, CDR2 FQNEAQ (reference sequence). The length of the CDR3 is 15 residues.

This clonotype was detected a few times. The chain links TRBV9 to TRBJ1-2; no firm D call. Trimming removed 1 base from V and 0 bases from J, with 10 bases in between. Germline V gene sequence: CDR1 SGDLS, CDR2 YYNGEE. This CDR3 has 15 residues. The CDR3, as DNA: TGTGCCAGCAGCGTAACCGGGAGGGCTAACTATGGCTACACCTTC. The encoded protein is CASSVTGRANYGYTF.

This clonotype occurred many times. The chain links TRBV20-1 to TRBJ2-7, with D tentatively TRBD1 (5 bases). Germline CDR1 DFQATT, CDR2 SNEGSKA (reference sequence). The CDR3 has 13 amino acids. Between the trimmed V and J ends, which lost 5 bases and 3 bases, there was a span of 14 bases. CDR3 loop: CSASPGSGYEQYF. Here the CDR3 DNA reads TGCAGTGCTTCTCCAGGGTCAGGCTACGAGCAGTACTTC.

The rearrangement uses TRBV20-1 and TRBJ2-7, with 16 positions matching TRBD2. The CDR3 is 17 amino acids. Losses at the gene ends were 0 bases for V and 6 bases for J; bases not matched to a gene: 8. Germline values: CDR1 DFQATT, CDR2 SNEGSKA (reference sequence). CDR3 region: CSARDGGLAGGPGEQYF. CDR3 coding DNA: TGCAGTGCTAGAGACGGGGGACTAGCGGGAGGGCCAGGCGAGCAGTACTTC.

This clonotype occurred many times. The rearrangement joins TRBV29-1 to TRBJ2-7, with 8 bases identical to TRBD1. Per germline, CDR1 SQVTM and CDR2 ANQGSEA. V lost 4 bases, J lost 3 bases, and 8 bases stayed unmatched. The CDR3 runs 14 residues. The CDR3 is CSVADRGFDYEQYF. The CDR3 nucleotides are TGCAGCGTTGCAGACAGGGGATTTGACTACGAGCAGTACTTC.

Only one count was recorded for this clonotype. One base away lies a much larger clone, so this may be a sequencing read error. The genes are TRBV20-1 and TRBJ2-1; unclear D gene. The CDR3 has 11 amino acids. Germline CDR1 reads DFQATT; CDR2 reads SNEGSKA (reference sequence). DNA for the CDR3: TGCAGTGCTAACCTCCGCAATGACCAGTTCTTC. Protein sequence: CSANLRNDQFF.

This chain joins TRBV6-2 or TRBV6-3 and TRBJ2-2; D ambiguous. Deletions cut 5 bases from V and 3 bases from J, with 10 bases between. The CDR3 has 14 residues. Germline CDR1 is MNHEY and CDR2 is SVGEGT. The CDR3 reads CASSPLLDTGELFF. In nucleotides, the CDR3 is TGTGCCAGCAGTCCCTTACTCGACACCGGGGAGCTGTTTTTT.

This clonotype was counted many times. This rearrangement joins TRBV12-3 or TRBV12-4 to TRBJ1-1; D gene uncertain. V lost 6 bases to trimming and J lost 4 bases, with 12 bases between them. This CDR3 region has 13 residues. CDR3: CASRGRGSTEAFF. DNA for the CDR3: TGTGCCAGCAGGGGCCGGGGTAGCACTGAAGCTTTCTTT.

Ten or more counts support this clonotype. The CDR3 bases are TGTGCCAGCAGCTTCCAGGGGACCGGGGCCAACGTCCTGACTTTC. It encodes CASSFQGTGANVLTF. The chain employs TRBV7-8 and TRBJ2-6, with TRBD1 as a possible D gene (6 bases). The ends were cut back, 3 bases at V and 4 bases at J, with 10 bases in the middle. There are 15 residues in the CDR3. CDR1 and CDR2 from the germline V gene are SGHVS and FQNEAQ. The complete variable domain, with remaining parts taken from reference TRBV7-8 and TRBJ2-6, reads GAGVSQSPRYKVAKRGQDVALRCDPISGHVSLFWYQQALGQGPEFLTYFQNEAQLDKSGLPSDRFFAERPEGSVSTLKIQRTQQEDSAVYLCASSFQGTGANVLTFGAGSRLTVL.

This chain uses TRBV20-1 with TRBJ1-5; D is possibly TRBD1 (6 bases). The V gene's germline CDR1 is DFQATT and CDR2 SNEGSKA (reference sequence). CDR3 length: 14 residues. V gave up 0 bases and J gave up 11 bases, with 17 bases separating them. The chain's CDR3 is CSAREDSGRVAQHF. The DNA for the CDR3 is TGCAGTGCTAGAGAGGACAGCGGGAGGGTAGCCCAGCATTTT.

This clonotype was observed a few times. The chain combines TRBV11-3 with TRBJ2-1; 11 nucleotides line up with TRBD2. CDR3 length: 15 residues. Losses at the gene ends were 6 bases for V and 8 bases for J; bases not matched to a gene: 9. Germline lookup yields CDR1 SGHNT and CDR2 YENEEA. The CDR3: CASRPLSGRGDEQFF. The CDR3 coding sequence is TGTGCCAGCAGGCCTCTTAGCGGGAGGGGAGATGAGCAGTTCTTC.

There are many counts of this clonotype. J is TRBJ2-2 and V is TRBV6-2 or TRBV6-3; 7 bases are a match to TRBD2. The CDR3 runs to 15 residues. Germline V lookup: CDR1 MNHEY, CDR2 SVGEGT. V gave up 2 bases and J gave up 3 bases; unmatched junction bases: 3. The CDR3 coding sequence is TGTGCCAGCAGTTACCCGGGGGGTCACACCGGGGAGCTGTTTTTT. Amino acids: CASSYPGGHTGELFF.

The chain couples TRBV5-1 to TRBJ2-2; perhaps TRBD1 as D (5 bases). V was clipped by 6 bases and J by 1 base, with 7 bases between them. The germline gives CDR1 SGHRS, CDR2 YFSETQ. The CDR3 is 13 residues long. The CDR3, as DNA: TGCGCCAGCAATACAGGGAACACCGGGGAGCTGTTTTTT. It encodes CASNTGNTGELFF.

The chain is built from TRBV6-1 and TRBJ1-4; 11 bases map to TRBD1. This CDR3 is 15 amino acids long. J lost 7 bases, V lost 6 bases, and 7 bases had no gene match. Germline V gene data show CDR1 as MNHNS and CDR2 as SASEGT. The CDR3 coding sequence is TGTGCCAGCAGCCGGACAGGGGGCGCCGGTGAAAAACTGTTTTTT. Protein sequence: CASSRTGGAGEKLFF.

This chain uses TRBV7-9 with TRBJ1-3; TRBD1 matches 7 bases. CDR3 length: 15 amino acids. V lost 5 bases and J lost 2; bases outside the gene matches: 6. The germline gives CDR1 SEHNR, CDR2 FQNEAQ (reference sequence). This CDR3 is CASSRQGGPGNTIYF. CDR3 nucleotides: TGTGCCAGCAGCCGACAGGGCGGCCCTGGAAACACCATATATTTT.

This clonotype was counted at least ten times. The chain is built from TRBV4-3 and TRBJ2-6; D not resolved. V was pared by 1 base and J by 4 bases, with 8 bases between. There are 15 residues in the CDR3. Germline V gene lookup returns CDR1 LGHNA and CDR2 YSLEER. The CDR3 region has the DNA TGCGCCAGCAGCCAAGGTGGGCGCGGGGCCAACGTCCTGACTTTC. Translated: CASSQGGRGANVLTF.

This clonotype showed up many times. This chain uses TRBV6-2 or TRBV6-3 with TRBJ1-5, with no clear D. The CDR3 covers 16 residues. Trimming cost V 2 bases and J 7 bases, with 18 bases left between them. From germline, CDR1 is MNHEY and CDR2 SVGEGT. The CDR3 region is CASSYEEAGRGQPQHF. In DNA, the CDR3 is TGTGCCAGCAGTTACGAAGAGGCAGGTAGAGGGCAGCCCCAGCATTTT.

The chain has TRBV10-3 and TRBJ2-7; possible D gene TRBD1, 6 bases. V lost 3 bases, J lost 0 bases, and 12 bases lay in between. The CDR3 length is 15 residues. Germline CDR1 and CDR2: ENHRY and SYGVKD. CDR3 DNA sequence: TGTGCCATCAGTGAAACAGGGAAGAGCTCCTACGAGCAGTACTTC. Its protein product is CAISETGKSSYEQYF.

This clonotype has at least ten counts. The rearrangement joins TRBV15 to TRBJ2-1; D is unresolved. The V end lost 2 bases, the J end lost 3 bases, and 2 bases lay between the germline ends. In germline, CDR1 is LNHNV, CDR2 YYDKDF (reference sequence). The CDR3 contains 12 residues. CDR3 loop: CATSRFYNEQFF. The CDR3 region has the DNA TGTGCCACCAGCAGATTCTACAATGAGCAGTTCTTC. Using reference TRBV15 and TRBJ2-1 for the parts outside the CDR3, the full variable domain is DAMVIQNPRYQVTQFGKPVTLSCSQTLNHNVMYWYQQKSSQAPKLLFHYYDKDFNNEADTPDNFQSRRPNTSFCFLDIRSPGLGDTAMYLCATSRFYNEQFFGPGTRLTVL.

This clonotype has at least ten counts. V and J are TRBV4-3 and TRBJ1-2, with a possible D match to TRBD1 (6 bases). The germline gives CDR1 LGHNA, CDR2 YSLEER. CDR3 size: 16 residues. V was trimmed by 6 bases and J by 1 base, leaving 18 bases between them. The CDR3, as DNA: TGCGCCAGCAGTCGAACTACAGGGCGTTTTAACTATGGCTACACCTTC. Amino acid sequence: CASSRTTGRFNYGYTF.